Below, one T cell receptor beta chain is given with its context. The protocol was immunoSEQ multiplex PCR, while the TCRdb copy is restricted to in-frame clones and leaves out a portion. Among some 71,000 clones listed, 75% to 85% were seen once. This sample is drawn from a study of blood T cell repertoires in COVID-19. Study information: Whether acute or convalescent, the COVID-19 samples came from the United States, Italy and Spain.

Source material: peripheral blood. The TCR was taken from a woman aged 50 to 60 with acute or convalescent COVID-19.

CDR3 sequence (DNA): TGTGCCAGCAGTTTCCCCGGGTTGAAGAACTATGGCTACACCTTC. Translating it yields CASSFPGLKNYGYTF. The chain has TRBV28 and TRBJ1-2; D is ambiguous. CDR3 length: 15 residues. Looked up from germline, CDR1 is MDHEN and CDR2 is SYDVKM. V lost 3 bases and J lost 2, with 13 bases in between.